This TCR beta chain was obtained from a study of blood T cell repertoires in COVID-19. Across the whole study: COVID-19 samples from acute and convalescent phases originated in the United States, Italy and Spain.

The CDR3 is 14 residues long. The V gene lost 4 bases and the J gene lost 2 bases, with 12 bases spanning the gap. Germline values: CDR1 SGHRS, CDR2 YFSETQ. Clones were sequenced by immunoSEQ multiplex PCR, and TCRdb holds only the in-frame ones, with some missing. The data contain 95,000 to 150,000 clones, approximately 80% of them singletons. The chain uses TRBV5-1 and TRBJ1-2, with a possible D match to TRBD1 (6 bases). Sequencing was done on a sample of peripheral blood. This sequence was found in a man aged 40-49 years with active or convalescent COVID-19. This CDR3 is CASSGTGSNYGYTF. The CDR3 DNA follows: TGCGCCAGCAGCGGAACAGGGTCCAACTATGGCTACACCTTC. Using reference TRBV5-1 and TRBJ1-2 for the parts outside the CDR3, the full variable domain is KAGVTQTPRYLIKTRGQQVTLSCSPISGHRSVSWYQQTPGQGLQFLFEYFSETQRNKGNFPGRFSGRQFSNSRSEMNVSTLELGDSALYLCASSGTGSNYGYTFGSGTRLTVV.